A selection of T cell receptor beta chains follows, all from one sample in a study of cytomegalovirus exposure and HLA in healthy donors. Data came from immunoSEQ multiplex PCR; TCRdb stores just in-frame clones and leaves some out. The table lists over 150,000 clones, around four fifths of them singletons, with roughly 1.4% in the top ten. Material: PBMCs. These receptors were obtained from a woman aged 25 to 39 in good health and CMV-seropositive. Both conserved end residues are part of each CDR3. D genes are given only for firm matches. The listing skips clone size in some rows; elsewhere it reads once, few, many or a size class.

v_call: TRBV14; clone_size: once; d_call: NA; j_call: TRBJ2-1; cdr3_nt: TGTGCCAGCAGCCCGTCAGGTTTCAATGAGCAGTTCTTC; cdr3_aa: CASSPSGFNEQFF
v_call: TRBV4-2; clone_size: NA; d_call: NA; j_call: TRBJ2-5; cdr3_nt: TGTGCCAGCAGCCAAACCAGGGCTTCCGAGACCCAGTACTTC; cdr3_aa: CASSQTRASETQYF
v_call: TRBV27; clone_size: NA; d_call: TRBD2; j_call: TRBJ2-1; cdr3_nt: TGTGCCAGCACGGAAGTTTCCCCGGGGGGGCTATACAATGAGCAGTTCTTC; cdr3_aa: CASTEVSPGGLYNEQFF
v_call: TRBV30; clone_size: NA; d_call: NA; j_call: TRBJ1-3; cdr3_nt: TGTGCCTGGAGTGTCGCGGTTCACACCATATATTTT; cdr3_aa: CAWSVAVHTIYF
v_call: TRBV7-6; clone_size: NA; d_call: TRBD2; j_call: TRBJ2-3; cdr3_nt: TGTGCCAGCATCCCAGGACTAGCGGGAGTGGCAGATACGCAGTATTTT; cdr3_aa: CASIPGLAGVADTQYF
v_call: TRBV7-2; clone_size: NA; d_call: TRBD2; j_call: TRBJ2-7; cdr3_nt: TGTGCCAGCAGCCCTACCAGCACTAGCGGGAGTTACGAGCAGTACTTC; cdr3_aa: CASSPTSTSGSYEQYF
v_call: TRBV23-1; clone_size: NA; d_call: NA; j_call: TRBJ2-5; cdr3_nt: TGCGCCAGCAGTCAGTCGGGTAAAGAAGAGACCCAGTACTTC; cdr3_aa: CASSQSGKEETQYF
v_call: TRBV5-6; clone_size: NA; d_call: TRBD2; j_call: TRBJ2-5; cdr3_nt: TGTGCCAGCAGTTTTTCCGGGACTAGGGAAGAGACCCAGTACTTC; cdr3_aa: CASSFSGTREETQYF
v_call: TRBV6-5; clone_size: NA; d_call: NA; j_call: TRBJ1-4; cdr3_nt: TGTGCCAGCAGTCTCCTCTTGGCGGGGTGGCTGTTTTTT; cdr3_aa: CASSLLLAGWLFF
v_call: TRBV14; clone_size: once; d_call: NA; j_call: TRBJ1-1; cdr3_nt: TGTGCCAGCAGCCGGGCAGGGATGAACACTGAAGCTTTCTTT; cdr3_aa: CASSRAGMNTEAFF
v_call: TRBV28; clone_size: NA; d_call: NA; j_call: TRBJ1-1; cdr3_nt: TGTGCCAGCAGTCCCCCGACAGGCCTAAGCTTCCTGAACACTGAAGCTTTCTTT; cdr3_aa: CASSPPTGLSFLNTEAFF
v_call: TRBV6-1; clone_size: NA; d_call: TRBD2; j_call: TRBJ2-7; cdr3_nt: TGTGCCAGCTCTCTGGGACTAGAGGGATTGTACGAGCAGTACTTC; cdr3_aa: CASSLGLEGLYEQYF
v_call: TRBV6-6; clone_size: NA; d_call: NA; j_call: TRBJ2-6; cdr3_nt: TGTGCCAGCAGCCTTCGGGCCCAGGGTGGGGCCAACGTCCTGACTTTC; cdr3_aa: CASSLRAQGGANVLTF
v_call: TRBV7-9; clone_size: NA; d_call: NA; j_call: TRBJ2-1; cdr3_nt: TGTGCCAGCAGCTCATCTGAGACAGGAGGCAACTACAATGAGCAGTTCTTC; cdr3_aa: CASSSSETGGNYNEQFF
v_call: TRBV5-1; clone_size: NA; d_call: NA; j_call: TRBJ2-7; cdr3_nt: TGCGCCAGCAGCCCTGGACAGTCCTACGAGCAGTACTTC; cdr3_aa: CASSPGQSYEQYF
v_call: TRBV27; clone_size: NA; d_call: NA; j_call: TRBJ2-1; cdr3_nt: TGTGCTCGCAGATTCGATCTCAGGGAGCAGTTCTTC; cdr3_aa: CARRFDLREQFF
v_call: TRBV7-8; clone_size: NA; d_call: NA; j_call: TRBJ1-1; cdr3_nt: TGTGCCAGCAGCCGAGAATTTGACACTGAAGCTTTCTTT; cdr3_aa: CASSREFDTEAFF
v_call: TRBV7-3; clone_size: NA; d_call: TRBD2; j_call: TRBJ2-5; cdr3_nt: TGTGCCAGCAGCTTGGACGGGAGGTACCAAGAGACCCAGTACTTC; cdr3_aa: CASSLDGRYQETQYF